This T cell receptor beta chain derives from a study of beta chain features in type 1 diabetes. Overall study findings and caveats: Patients with Type 1 diabetes showed moderately but significantly shorter TCRB CDR3s in all four CD4+ subsets. These data did not resolve whether HLA type affects TCRB rearrangement.

CDR3 length: 12 amino acids. The germline V gene has CDR1 SGHRS and CDR2 YFSETQ. V was shortened by 2 bases and J by 8 bases, with 8 bases between the two germline ends. Isolated RNA was reverse transcribed in full, so expressed TCRB transcripts were sequenced. TCRdb keeps only in-frame clones here, not all; method: immunoSEQ multiplex PCR. Among about 650,000 clones, around 11% were seen once, and the ten largest hold 0.095% to 0.15%. A few counts support this clone. Its cognate antigen is unknown. The chain joins TRBV5-1 to TRBJ2-1; D may be TRBD1 (5 bases). Sequencing used naive CD4+ T cells from blood. This sequence was found in a man younger than 40 with type 1 diabetes. The CDR3, as DNA: TGCGCCAGCAGCTTCCAGGGTCATGAGCAGTTCTTC. Protein sequence: CASSFQGHEQFF.